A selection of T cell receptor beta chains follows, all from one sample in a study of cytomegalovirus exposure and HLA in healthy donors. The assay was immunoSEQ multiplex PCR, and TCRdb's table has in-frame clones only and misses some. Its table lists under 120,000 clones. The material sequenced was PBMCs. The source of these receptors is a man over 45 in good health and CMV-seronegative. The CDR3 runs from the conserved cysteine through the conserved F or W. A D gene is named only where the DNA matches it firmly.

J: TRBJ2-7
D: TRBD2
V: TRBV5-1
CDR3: CASSLALAKAYEQYF
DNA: TGCGCCAGCAGCTTGGCACTAGCGAAAGCCTACGAGCAGTACTTC

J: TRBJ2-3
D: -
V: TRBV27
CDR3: CASSFGQGSYADTQYF
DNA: TGTGCCAGCAGTTTTGGTCAGGGGTCATATGCAGATACGCAGTATTTT

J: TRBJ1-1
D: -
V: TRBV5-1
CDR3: CASSLVARDEGTEAFF
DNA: TGCGCCAGCAGCTTGGTGGCCCGCGATGAGGGCACTGAAGCTTTCTTT

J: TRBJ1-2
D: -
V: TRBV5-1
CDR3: CASRSGGGGYGYTF
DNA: TGCGCCAGCAGATCGGGGGGCGGCGGCTATGGCTACACCTTC

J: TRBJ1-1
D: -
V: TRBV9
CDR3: CASNRLGTGTEAFF
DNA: TGTGCCAGCAACCGTTTAGGAACGGGCACTGAAGCTTTCTTT

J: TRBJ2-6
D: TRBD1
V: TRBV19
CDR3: CASSKKQGAGANVLTF
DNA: TGTGCCAGTAGTAAGAAACAGGGGGCTGGGGCCAACGTCCTGACTTTC

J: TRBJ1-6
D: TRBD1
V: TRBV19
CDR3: CASSLQDRNNSPLHF
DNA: TGTGCCAGTAGCCTGCAGGACAGGAATAATTCACCCCTCCACTTT

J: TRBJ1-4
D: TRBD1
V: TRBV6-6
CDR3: CASSRGQGLEKLFF
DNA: TGTGCCAGCAGCCGGGGACAGGGTTTGGAAAAACTGTTTTTT

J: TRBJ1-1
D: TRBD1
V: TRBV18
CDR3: CASSPAGGQGVAEAFF
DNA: TGTGCCAGCTCACCAGCAGGAGGACAGGGGGTCGCTGAAGCTTTCTTT

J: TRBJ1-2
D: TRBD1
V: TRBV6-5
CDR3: CASSYSGQGLLGYTF
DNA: TGTGCCAGCAGTTACTCGGGACAGGGGCTTTTGGGCTACACCTTC

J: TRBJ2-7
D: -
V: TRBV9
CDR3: CASSVEGGDYEQYF
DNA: TGTGCCAGCAGCGTAGAGGGGGGGGACTACGAGCAGTACTTC

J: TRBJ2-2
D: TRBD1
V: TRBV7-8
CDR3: CASRSKAGGWNPGELFF
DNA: TGTGCCAGCCGCTCGAAGGCAGGGGGCTGGAATCCCGGGGAGCTGTTTTTT

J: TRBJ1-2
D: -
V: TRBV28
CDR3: CASSQTAYGYTF
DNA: TGTGCCAGCAGTCAGACAGCTTATGGCTACACCTTC

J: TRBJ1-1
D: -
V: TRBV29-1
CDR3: CSVDRGGDTEAFF
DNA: TGCAGCGTTGATCGGGGGGGGGACACTGAAGCTTTCTTT

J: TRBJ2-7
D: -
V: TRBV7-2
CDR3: CASSLDAGWTYEQYF
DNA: TGTGCCAGCAGCTTAGATGCAGGGTGGACCTACGAGCAGTACTTC

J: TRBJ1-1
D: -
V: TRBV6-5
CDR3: CASSKSLAPRAFF
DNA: TGTGCCAGCAGCAAATCTTTAGCCCCGAGGGCTTTCTTT

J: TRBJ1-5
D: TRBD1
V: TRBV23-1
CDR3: CASTIIRDRASNQPQHF
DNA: TGCGCCAGCACCATTATCCGGGACAGGGCGAGCAATCAGCCCCAGCATTTT

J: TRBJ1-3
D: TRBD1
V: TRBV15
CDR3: CATSRDLPGQGTGNTIYF
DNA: TGTGCCACCAGCAGAGATCTCCCGGGACAGGGAACTGGAAACACCATATATTTT

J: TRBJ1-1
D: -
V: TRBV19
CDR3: CASSIDRWTEAFF
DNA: TGTGCCAGTAGTATAGACAGGTGGACTGAAGCTTTCTTT

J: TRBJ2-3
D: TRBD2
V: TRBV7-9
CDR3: CASSLSGGGDTQYF
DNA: TGTGCCAGCAGCTTAAGCGGGGGGGGAGATACGCAGTATTTT

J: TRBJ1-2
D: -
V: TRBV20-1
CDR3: CSANGVLGYTF
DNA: TGCAGTGCCAACGGGGTTCTGGGCTACACCTTC

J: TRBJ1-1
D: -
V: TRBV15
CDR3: CATSSWVATEAFF
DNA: TGTGCCACCAGCAGCTGGGTAGCCACTGAAGCTTTCTTT

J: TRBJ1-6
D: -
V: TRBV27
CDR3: CASSFLRAETYNSPLHF
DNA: TGTGCCAGCAGTTTCTTGAGGGCGGAGACCTATAATTCACCCCTCCACTTT

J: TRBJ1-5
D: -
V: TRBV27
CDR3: CASSLSRDIHQPQHF
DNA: TGTGCCAGCAGTTTATCAAGGGACATACATCAGCCCCAGCATTTT